What follows is one TCR beta chain and its context. Its matching antigen is unknown. TRB cDNA libraries were made by UMI-labeled 5' RACE. TCRdb re-called the 5' RACE reads and gives one entry per CDR3 protein, without DNA. The repertoire table contains tens of thousands of distinct CDR3 sequences. The sample originates from a study of CXCR3-negative and CXCR3-positive naive CD8 T cells. The CDR3 extends over 16 amino acids. CDR1 DFQATT and CDR2 SNEGSKA come from the germline V gene (reference sequence). Naive CD8+ T cells were CD45RO-CCR7+CD27+CD95-. Study-level findings and limits: CXCR3-negative and CXCR3-positive naive cells shared comparable TRBV-TRBJ usage, but memory cells did not.

This sequence originates from a human donor in good health. Some clones in this sample may be carry-over from other donors' samples. This chain links TRBV20-1 with TRBJ1-2; TCRdb selects TRBD1, and the lack of DNA leaves this call unchecked. Specimen: naive CXCR3- CD8+ T cells from blood. Subset indicated: CD45RO-CCR7+CD27+CD95- naive CD8+ T cells lacking CXCR3 (TNR3-). This chain's CDR3 is CSARASSDRRHYGYTF.